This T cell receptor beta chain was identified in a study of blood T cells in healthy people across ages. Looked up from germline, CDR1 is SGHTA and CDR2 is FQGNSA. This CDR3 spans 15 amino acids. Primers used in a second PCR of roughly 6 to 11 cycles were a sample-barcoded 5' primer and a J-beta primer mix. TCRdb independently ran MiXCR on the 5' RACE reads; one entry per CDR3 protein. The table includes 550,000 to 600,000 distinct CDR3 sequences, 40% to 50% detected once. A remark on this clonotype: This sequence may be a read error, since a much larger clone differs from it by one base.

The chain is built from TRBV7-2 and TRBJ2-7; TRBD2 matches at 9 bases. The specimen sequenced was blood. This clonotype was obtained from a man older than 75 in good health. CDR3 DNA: TGTGCCAGCAGCTTAAGTAGCGGGAGCTCCTACGGGCAGTACTTC. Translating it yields CASSLSSGSSYGQYF.